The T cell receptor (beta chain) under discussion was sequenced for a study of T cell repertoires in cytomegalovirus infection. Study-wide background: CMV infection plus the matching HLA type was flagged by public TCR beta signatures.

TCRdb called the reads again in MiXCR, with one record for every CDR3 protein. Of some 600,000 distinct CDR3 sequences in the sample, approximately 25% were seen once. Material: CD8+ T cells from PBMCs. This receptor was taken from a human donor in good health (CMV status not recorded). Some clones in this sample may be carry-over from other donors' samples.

CDR3 in amino acids: CASSLEPPPLAGYPPGANVLTF. Written as DNA, the CDR3 is TGTGCCAGCAGCTTAGAACCCCCCCCTCTCGCGGGGTACCCCCCTGGGGCCAACGTCCTGACTTTC. This chain uses TRBV11-2 with TRBJ2-6; TRBD2 is a possible D gene (6 bases). Germline V CDR1 and CDR2: SGHAT, FQNNGV. Trimming removed 0 bases at V and 2 bases at J, with 26 bases between. The CDR3 is 22 amino acids.